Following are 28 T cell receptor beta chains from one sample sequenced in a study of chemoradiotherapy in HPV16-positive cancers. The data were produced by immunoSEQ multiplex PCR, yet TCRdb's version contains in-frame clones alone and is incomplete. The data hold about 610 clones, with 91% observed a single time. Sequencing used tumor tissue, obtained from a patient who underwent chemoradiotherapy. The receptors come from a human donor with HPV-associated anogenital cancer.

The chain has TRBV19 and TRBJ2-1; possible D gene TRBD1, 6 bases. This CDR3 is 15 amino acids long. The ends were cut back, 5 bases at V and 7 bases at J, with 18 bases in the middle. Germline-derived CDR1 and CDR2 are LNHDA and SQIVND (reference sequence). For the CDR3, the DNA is TGTGCCAGTAGTTATTGGGCCGGGCAGGGGAATGAGCAGTTCTTC. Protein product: CASSYWAGQGNEQFF.

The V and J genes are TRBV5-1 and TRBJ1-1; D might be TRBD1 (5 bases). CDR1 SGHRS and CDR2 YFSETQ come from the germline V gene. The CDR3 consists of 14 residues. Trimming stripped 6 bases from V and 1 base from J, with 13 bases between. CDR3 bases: TGCGCCAGCACCCTCGGGAGGGGGAACACTGAAGCTTTCTTT. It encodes CASTLGRGNTEAFF.

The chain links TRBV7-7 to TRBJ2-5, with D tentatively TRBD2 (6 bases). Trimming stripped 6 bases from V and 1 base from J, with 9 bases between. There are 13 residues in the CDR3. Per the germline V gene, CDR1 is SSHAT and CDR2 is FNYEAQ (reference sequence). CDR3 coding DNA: TGTGCCAGCAGTCGGGACTTCCAAGAGACCCAGTACTTC. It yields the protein CASSRDFQETQYF.

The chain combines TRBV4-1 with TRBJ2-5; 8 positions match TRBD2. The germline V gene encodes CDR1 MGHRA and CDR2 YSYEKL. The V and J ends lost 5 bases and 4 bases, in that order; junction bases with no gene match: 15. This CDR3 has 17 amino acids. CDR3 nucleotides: TGCGCCAGCAGCGCTCTAGCCTCGGGGGGGTTCCCAGAGACCCAGTACTTC. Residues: CASSALASGGFPETQYF.

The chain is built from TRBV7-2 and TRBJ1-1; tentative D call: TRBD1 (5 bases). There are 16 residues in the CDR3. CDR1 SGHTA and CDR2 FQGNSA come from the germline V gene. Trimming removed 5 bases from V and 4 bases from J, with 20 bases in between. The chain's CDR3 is CASSSNRLRAITEAFF. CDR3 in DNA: TGTGCCAGCAGCAGTAACAGGCTTCGCGCGATCACTGAAGCTTTCTTT.

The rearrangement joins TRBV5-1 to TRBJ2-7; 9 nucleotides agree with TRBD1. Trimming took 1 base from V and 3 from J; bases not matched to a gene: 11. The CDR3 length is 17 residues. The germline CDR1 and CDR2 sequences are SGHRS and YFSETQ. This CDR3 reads CASSLTLQWTGDYEQYF. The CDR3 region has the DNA TGCGCCAGCAGCTTGACCCTCCAATGGACAGGGGACTACGAGCAGTACTTC.

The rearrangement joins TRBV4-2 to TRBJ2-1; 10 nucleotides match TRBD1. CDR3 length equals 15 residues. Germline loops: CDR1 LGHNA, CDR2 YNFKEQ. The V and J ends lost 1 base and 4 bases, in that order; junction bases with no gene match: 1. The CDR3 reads CASSQGTGGYNEQFF. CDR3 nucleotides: TGTGCCAGCAGCCAAGGGACAGGGGGTTACAATGAGCAGTTCTTC.

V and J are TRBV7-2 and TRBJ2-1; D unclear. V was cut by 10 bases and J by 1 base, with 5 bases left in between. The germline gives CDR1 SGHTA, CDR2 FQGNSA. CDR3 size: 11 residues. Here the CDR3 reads CAIRSYNEQFF. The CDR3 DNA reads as TGTGCCATCCGGTCCTACAATGAGCAGTTCTTC. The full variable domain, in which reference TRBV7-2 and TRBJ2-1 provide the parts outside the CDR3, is GAGVSQSPSNKVTEKGKDVELRCDPISGHTALYWYRQSLGQGLEFLIYFQGNSAPDKSGLPSDRFSAERTGGSVSTLTIQRTQQEDSAVYLCAIRSYNEQFFGPGTRLTVL.

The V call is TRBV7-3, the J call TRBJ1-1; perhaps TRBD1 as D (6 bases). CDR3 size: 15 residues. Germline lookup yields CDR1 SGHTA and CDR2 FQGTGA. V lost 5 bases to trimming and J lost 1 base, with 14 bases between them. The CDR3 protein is CASSNTGKGNTEAFF. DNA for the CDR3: TGTGCCAGCAGCAATACAGGGAAGGGGAACACTGAAGCTTTCTTT.

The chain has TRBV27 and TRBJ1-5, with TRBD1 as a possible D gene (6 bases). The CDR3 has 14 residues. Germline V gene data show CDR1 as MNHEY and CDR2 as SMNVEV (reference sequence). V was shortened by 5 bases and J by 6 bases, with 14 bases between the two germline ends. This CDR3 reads CASSGYRDAQPQHF. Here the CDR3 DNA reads TGTGCCAGCAGTGGATACAGGGATGCTCAGCCCCAGCATTTT.

CDR3 nucleotides: TGTGCCAGCAGCGTAGGGACTAGCGGGGGGTATGAGACCCAGTACTTC. It specifies CASSVGTSGGYETQYF. The J gene is TRBJ2-5, the V gene TRBV9, with 14 bases lining up with TRBD2. Germline V gives CDR1 SGDLS, CDR2 YYNGEE. The CDR3 contains 16 residues. V was clipped by 0 bases and J by 5 bases; unmatched bases: 3.

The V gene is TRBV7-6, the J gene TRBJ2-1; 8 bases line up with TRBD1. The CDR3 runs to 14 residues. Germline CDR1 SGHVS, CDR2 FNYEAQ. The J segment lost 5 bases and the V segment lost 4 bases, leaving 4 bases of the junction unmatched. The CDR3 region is CASSWGQENNEQFF. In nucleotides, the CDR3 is TGTGCCAGCAGCTGGGGACAGGAGAACAATGAGCAGTTCTTC.

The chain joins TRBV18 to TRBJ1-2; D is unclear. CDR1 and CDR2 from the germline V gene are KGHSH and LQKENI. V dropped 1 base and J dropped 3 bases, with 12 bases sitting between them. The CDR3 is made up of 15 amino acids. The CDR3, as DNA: TGTGCCAGCTCACCACAGCCGAGTTTGGACTATGGCTACACCTTC. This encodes CASSPQPSLDYGYTF. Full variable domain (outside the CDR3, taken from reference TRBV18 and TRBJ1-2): NAGVMQNPRHLVRRRGQEARLRCSPMKGHSHVYWYRQLPEEGLKFMVYLQKENIIDESGMPKERFSAEFPKEGPSILRIQQVVRGDSAAYFCASSPQPSLDYGYTFGSGTRLTVV.

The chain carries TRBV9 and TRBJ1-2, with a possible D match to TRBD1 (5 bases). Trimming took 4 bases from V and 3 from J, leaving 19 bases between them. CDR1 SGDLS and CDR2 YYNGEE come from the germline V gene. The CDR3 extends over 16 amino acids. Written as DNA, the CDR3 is TGTGCCAGCAGCCCTGGTGTCGCAGGGACGTACTATGGCTACACCTTC. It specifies CASSPGVAGTYYGYTF.

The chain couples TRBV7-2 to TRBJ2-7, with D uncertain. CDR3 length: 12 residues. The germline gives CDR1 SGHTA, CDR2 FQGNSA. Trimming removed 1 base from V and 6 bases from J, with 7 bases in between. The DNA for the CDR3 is TGTGCCAGCAGCTTAGTCCCACGCGAGCAGTACTTC. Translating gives CASSLVPREQYF.

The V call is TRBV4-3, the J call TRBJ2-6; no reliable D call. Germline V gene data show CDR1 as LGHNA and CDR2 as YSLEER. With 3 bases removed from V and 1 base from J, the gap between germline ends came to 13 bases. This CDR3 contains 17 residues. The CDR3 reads CASSQVTSQSGANVLTF. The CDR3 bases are TGCGCCAGCAGCCAGGTGACAAGCCAGTCTGGGGCCAACGTCCTGACTTTC.

CDR3 sequence (DNA): TGTGCCAGCTCTCAAGCTGGAGAGACCCAGTACTTC. It encodes CASSQAGETQYF. V gene TRBV18 combines with J gene TRBJ2-5; D is undetermined. The CDR3 totals 12 residues. Germline V gives CDR1 KGHSH, CDR2 LQKENI. V was clipped by 6 bases and J by 4 bases, with 9 bases between them.

CDR3 sequence reads: CASSVGGAGKNEQFF. As DNA, the CDR3 is TGTGCCAGCAGCGTCGGGGGGGCCGGGAAGAATGAGCAGTTCTTC. The chain joins TRBV7-2 to TRBJ2-1, with TRBD2 matching over 8 bases. The germline CDR1 and CDR2 sequences are SGHTA and FQGNSA. V trimming: 5 bases; J trimming: 7 bases; junction bases outside the gene matches: 10. The CDR3 sequence is 15 residues long.

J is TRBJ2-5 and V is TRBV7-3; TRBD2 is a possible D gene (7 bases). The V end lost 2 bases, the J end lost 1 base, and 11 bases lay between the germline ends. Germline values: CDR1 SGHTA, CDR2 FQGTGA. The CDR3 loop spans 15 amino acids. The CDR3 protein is CASSLGGGAQETQYF. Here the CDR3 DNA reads TGTGCCAGCAGCTTAGGAGGGGGGGCCCAAGAGACCCAGTACTTC.

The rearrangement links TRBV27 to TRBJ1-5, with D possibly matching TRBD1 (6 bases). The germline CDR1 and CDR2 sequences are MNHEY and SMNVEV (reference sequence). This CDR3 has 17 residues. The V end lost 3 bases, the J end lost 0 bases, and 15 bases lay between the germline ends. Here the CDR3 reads CASSFAGGLYSNQPQHF. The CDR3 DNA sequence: TGTGCCAGCAGTTTTGCGGGGGGCCTGTATAGCAATCAGCCCCAGCATTTT.

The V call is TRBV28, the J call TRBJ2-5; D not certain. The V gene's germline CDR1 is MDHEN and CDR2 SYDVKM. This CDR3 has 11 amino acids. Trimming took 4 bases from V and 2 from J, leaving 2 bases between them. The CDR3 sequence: CASSSQETQYF. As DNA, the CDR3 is TGTGCCAGCAGTTCTCAAGAGACCCAGTACTTC.

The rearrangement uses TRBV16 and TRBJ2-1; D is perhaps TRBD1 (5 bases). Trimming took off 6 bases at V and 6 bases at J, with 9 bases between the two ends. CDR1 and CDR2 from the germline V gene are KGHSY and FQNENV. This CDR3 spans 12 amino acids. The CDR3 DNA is TGTGCCAGCAGTAGGGGAACCAATGAGCAGTTCTTC. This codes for CASSRGTNEQFF.

CDR3 sequence reads: CASSPSGSGNTIYF. DNA for the CDR3: TGTGCCAGCAGCCCTTCAGGCAGCGGAAACACCATATATTTT. The chain links TRBV7-2 to TRBJ1-3, with D hard to call. V lost 5 bases and J lost 4, with 12 bases in between. CDR3 length: 14 amino acids. The germline CDR1 and CDR2 sequences are SGHTA and FQGNSA.

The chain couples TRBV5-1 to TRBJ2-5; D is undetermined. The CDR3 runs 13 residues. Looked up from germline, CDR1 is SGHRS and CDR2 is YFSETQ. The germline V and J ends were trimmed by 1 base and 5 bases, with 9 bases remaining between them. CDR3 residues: CASSLYGSETQYF. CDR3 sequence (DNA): TGCGCCAGCAGCTTGTATGGTTCGGAGACCCAGTACTTC.

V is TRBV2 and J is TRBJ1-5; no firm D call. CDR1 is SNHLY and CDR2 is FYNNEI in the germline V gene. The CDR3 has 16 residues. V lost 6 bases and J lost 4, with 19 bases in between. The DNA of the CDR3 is TGTGCCAGCAGCGCTATTGGACGGGCGCTGAATCAGCCCCAGCATTTT. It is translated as CASSAIGRALNQPQHF.

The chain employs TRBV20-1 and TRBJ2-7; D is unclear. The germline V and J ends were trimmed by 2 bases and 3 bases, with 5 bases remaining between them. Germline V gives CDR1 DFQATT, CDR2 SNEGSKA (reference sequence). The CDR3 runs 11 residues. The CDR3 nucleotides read TGCAGTGCTAGATGGAACTACGAGCAGTACTTC. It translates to CSARWNYEQYF.

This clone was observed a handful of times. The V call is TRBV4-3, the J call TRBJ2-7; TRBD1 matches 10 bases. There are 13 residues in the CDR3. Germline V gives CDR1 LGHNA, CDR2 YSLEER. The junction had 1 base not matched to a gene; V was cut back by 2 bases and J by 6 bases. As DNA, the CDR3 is TGCGCCAGCAGCCAACGGGACAGGGGCGAGCAGTACTTC. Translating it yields CASSQRDRGEQYF.

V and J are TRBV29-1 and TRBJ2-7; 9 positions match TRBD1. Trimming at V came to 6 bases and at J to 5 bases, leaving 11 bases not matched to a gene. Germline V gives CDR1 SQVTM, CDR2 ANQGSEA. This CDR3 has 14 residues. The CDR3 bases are TGCAGCGTGAAAACCGGGACAGGGTGGAACGAGCAGTACTTC. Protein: CSVKTGTGWNEQYF.